Listed here are 16 T cell receptor beta chains from one sample, sequenced in a study of cytomegalovirus exposure and HLA in healthy donors. Sequencing used immunoSEQ multiplex PCR; TCRdb keeps in-frame clones, though not all of them. The table includes roughly 71,000 clones, around 94% detected once. The sample taken for sequencing was PBMCs. The origin of the receptors is a woman between 18 and 29 years old in good health and CMV-seronegative.

This rearrangement joins TRBV11-2 to TRBJ2-1; 7 bases agree with TRBD2. The CDR3 has 17 residues. Unmatched junction bases numbered 10, after V lost 4 bases and J lost 1 base. The V gene's germline CDR1 is SGHAT and CDR2 FQNNGV. The DNA of the CDR3 is TGTGCCAGCAGCTCCCCCCCAGAGCGGGGATCCTACAATGAGCAGTTCTTC. It codes for CASSSPPERGSYNEQFF.

The rearrangement uses TRBV7-6 and TRBJ1-1; possibly TRBD1 for D (6 bases). CDR1 is SGHVS and CDR2 is FNYEAQ in the germline V gene. The CDR3 sequence is 15 residues long. Trimming shortened V by 3 bases and J by 1 base, and 12 bases separated the two germline ends. CDR3 nucleotide sequence: TGTGCCAGCAGCTTGGCCCTGACAGGGAACACTGAAGCTTTCTTT. Its protein product is CASSLALTGNTEAFF.

The rearrangement joins TRBV5-1 to TRBJ1-2; 7 bases are a match to TRBD1. CDR3 length equals 14 residues. Germline trimming cut 4 bases from V and 8 bases from J; bases unmatched to any gene: 11. CDR1 and CDR2 from the germline V gene are SGHRS and YFSETQ. The CDR3, as DNA: TGCGCCAGCAGCCTCAAAATTGGACAGGCCGGCTACACCTTC. Translated: CASSLKIGQAGYTF.

The chain uses TRBV19 and TRBJ1-1; perhaps TRBD1 as D (5 bases). The CDR3 is made up of 14 amino acids. V gave up 1 base and J gave up 1 base, with 7 bases separating them. The germline gives CDR1 LNHDA, CDR2 SQIVND (reference sequence). The CDR3 DNA reads as TGTGCCAGTAGTATAGTTAGGGGGAACACTGAAGCTTTCTTT. This sequence encodes CASSIVRGNTEAFF.

This chain's CDR3 is CSVEEGSEAFF. DNA for the CDR3: TGCAGCGTTGAGGAGGGCTCTGAAGCTTTCTTT. This chain joins TRBV29-1 and TRBJ1-1, with D unresolved. This CDR3 region has 11 residues. Trimming took 3 bases from V and 6 from J, leaving 8 bases between them. Germline V gives CDR1 SQVTM, CDR2 ANQGSEA. Combining the CDR3 with reference TRBV29-1 and TRBJ1-1 gives the whole variable domain SAVISQKPSRDICQRGTSLTIQCQVDSQVTMMFWYRQQPGQSLTLIATANQGSEATYESGFVIDKFPISRPNLTFSTLTVSNMSPEDSSIYLCSVEEGSEAFFGQGTRLTVV.

The chain couples TRBV28 to TRBJ1-1; TRBD1 matches at 9 bases. CDR3 size: 14 residues. Germline trimming cut 2 bases from V and 5 bases from J; bases unmatched to any gene: 3. Per the germline V gene, CDR1 is MDHEN and CDR2 is SYDVKM. This chain's CDR3 is CASSLTGGLTEAFF. The CDR3, as DNA: TGTGCCAGCAGTTTAACAGGGGGCTTGACTGAAGCTTTCTTT. Full variable domain (rest looked up from reference TRBV28 and TRBJ1-1): DVKVTQSSRYLVKRTGEKVFLECVQDMDHENMFWYRQDPGLGLRLIYFSYDVKMKEKGDIPEGYSVSREKKERFSLILESASTNQTSMYLCASSLTGGLTEAFFGQGTRLTVV.

The rearrangement uses TRBV6-1 and TRBJ2-5, with D perhaps matching TRBD2 (5 bases). The CDR3 totals 13 residues. V lost 1 base to trimming and J lost 5 bases, with 8 bases between them. Germline CDR1 reads MNHNS; CDR2 reads SASEGT. The CDR3 DNA is TGTGCCAGCAGTGAAGGGGAGAGGGAGACCCAGTACTTC. Amino acids: CASSEGERETQYF.

The chain combines TRBV28 with TRBJ1-1; no reliable D call. The V and J ends lost 4 bases and 0 bases respectively, with 9 bases between them. Looked up from germline, CDR1 is MDHEN and CDR2 is SYDVKM. CDR3 length: 14 amino acids. CDR3 in DNA: TGTGCCAGCAGTTCCCCCCCTATGAACACTGAAGCTTTCTTT. Its protein product is CASSSPPMNTEAFF.

The V and J genes are TRBV9 and TRBJ2-2; weak D call: TRBD2 (7 bases). This CDR3 contains 18 residues. Trimming removed 4 bases at V and 3 bases at J, with 22 bases between. CDR1 SGDLS and CDR2 YYNGEE come from the germline V gene. The DNA of the CDR3 is TGTGCCAGCAGCTCACACCCGGGGGGCGGGGCTTACACCGGGGAGCTGTTTTTT. Amino acids: CASSSHPGGGAYTGELFF.

This chain connects TRBV4-1 to TRBJ1-2, with TRBD1 matching over 9 bases. Unmatched junction bases numbered 4, after V lost 1 base and J lost 4 bases. Germline CDR1 is MGHRA and CDR2 is YSYEKL. The CDR3 extends over 15 amino acids. CDR3 in amino acids: CASSQAQGAGYGYTF. In DNA, the CDR3 is TGCGCCAGCAGCCAAGCACAGGGGGCCGGCTATGGCTACACCTTC.

The chain joins TRBV9 to TRBJ2-1, with 10 bases aligning to TRBD1. The CDR3 has 15 amino acids. The J segment lost 6 bases and the V segment lost 3 bases, leaving 6 bases of the junction unmatched. Germline V gives CDR1 SGDLS, CDR2 YYNGEE. For the CDR3, the DNA is TGTGCCAGCAGCGGCCGGGACAGGGGAAGCAATGAGCAGTTCTTC. It codes for CASSGRDRGSNEQFF.

The chain links TRBV5-4 to TRBJ1-5, with D perhaps TRBD1 (5 bases). Germline loops: CDR1 SGHNT, CDR2 YYREEE (reference sequence). This CDR3 contains 15 residues. V was pared by 4 bases and J by 4 bases, with 15 bases between. CDR3 amino acids: CASSPETGPNQPQHF. CDR3 DNA sequence: TGTGCCAGCAGCCCGGAAACAGGACCTAATCAGCCCCAGCATTTT.

The genes are TRBV19 and TRBJ2-7; 9 nucleotides align to TRBD1. This CDR3 region has 13 residues. Trimming at V came to 5 bases and at J to 5 bases, leaving 4 bases not matched to a gene. Germline V gene data show CDR1 as LNHDA and CDR2 as SQIVND (reference sequence). CDR3 sequence: CASSLDRGDEQYF. The CDR3 DNA reads TGTGCCAGTAGTCTGGACAGGGGCGACGAGCAGTACTTC.

In its sample, this clone was seen once. CDR3 amino acids: CASSVVPGELFF. DNA for the CDR3: TGTGCCAGCAGCGTCGTCCCCGGGGAGCTGTTTTTT. The chain links TRBV9 to TRBJ2-2; D not resolved. This CDR3 spans 12 amino acids. Germline lookup yields CDR1 SGDLS and CDR2 YYNGEE. Trimming took 2 bases from V and 6 from J, leaving 5 bases between them.

The chain combines TRBV28 with TRBJ1-2; 12 bases map to TRBD1. The J segment lost 4 bases and the V segment lost 5 bases, leaving 8 bases of the junction unmatched. The CDR3 contains 16 residues. Germline V gene sequence: CDR1 MDHEN, CDR2 SYDVKM. This CDR3 is CASSPGTGGAIYGYTF. Here the CDR3 DNA reads TGTGCCAGCAGTCCCGGGACAGGGGGCGCAATCTATGGCTACACCTTC.

This chain connects TRBV15 to TRBJ1-4; 7 bases are shared with TRBD1. The CDR3 is 18 amino acids. Germline V gene data show CDR1 as LNHNV and CDR2 as YYDKDF (reference sequence). Losses at the gene ends were 0 bases for V and 6 bases for J; bases not matched to a gene: 13. The CDR3 nucleotides are TGTGCCACCAGCAGAGATCTATCTATCCAGGGGGTCCATGAAAAACTGTTTTTT. Protein sequence: CATSRDLSIQGVHEKLFF.